This T cell receptor beta chain was sequenced in a study of blood T cell repertoires in COVID-19. TCRdb keeps only in-frame clones here, not all; method: immunoSEQ multiplex PCR. The sample holds 200,000 or so clones; roughly 88% are singletons and the top ten take more than 3%. V shed 3 bases, J shed 5 bases, and the junction held 9 bases outside the gene matches. The CDR3 length is 15 residues. CDR1 is MDHEN and CDR2 is SYDVKM in the germline V gene. The receptor was isolated from a man between 60 and 75 years old with acute or convalescent COVID-19. Specimen: peripheral blood. The genes are TRBV28 and TRBJ2-5, with TRBD2 matching over 7 bases. In DNA, the CDR3 is TGTGCCAGCAGTTTTGCGGGAGAGGTATATGAGACCCAGTACTTC. Its protein product is CASSFAGEVYETQYF. Supplemented by reference TRBV28 and TRBJ2-5, the full variable domain reads DVKVTQSSRYLVKRTGEKVFLECVQDMDHENMFWYRQDPGLGLRLIYFSYDVKMKEKGDIPEGYSVSREKKERFSLILESASTNQTSMYLCASSFAGEVYETQYFGPGTRLLVL.